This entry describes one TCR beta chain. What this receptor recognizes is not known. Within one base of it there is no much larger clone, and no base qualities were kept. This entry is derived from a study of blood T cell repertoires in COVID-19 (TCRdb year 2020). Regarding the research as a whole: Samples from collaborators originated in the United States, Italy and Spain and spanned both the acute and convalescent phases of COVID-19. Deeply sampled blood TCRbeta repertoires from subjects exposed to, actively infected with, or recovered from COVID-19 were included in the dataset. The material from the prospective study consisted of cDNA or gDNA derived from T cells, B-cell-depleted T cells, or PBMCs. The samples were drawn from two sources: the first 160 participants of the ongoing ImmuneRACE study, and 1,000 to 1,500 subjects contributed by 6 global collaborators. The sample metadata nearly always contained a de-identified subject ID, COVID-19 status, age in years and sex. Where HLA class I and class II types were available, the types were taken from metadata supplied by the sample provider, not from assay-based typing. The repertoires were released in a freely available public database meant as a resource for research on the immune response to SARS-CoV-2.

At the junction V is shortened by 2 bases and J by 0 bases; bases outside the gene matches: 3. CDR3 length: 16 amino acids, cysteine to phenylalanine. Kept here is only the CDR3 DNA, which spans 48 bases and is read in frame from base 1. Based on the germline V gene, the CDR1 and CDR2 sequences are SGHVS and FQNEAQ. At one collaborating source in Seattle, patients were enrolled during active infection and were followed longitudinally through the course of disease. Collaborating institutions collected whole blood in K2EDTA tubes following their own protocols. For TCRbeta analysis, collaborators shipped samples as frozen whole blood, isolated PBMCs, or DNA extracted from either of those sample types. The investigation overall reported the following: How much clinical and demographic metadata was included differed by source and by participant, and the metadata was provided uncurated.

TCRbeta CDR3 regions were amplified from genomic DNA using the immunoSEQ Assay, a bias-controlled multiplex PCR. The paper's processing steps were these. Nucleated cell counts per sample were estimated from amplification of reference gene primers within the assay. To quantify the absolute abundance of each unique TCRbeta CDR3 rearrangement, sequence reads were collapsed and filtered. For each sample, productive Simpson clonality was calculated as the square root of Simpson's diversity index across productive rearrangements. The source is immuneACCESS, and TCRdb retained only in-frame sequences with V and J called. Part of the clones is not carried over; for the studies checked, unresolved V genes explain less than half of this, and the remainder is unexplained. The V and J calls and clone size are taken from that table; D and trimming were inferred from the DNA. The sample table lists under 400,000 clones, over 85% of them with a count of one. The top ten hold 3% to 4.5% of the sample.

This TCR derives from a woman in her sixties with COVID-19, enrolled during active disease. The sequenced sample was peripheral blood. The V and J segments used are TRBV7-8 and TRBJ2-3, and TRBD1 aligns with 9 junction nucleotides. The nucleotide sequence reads TGTGCCAGCAGCTTACCGGGACAGGGAAGCACAGATACGCAGTATTTT. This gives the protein CASSLPGQGSTDTQYF. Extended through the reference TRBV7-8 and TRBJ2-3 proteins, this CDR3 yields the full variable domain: GAGVSQSPRYKVAKRGQDVALRCDPISGHVSLFWYQQALGQGPEFLTYFQNEAQLDKSGLPSDRFFAERPEGSVSTLKIQRTQQEDSAVYLCASSLPGQGSTDTQYFGPGTRLTVL.